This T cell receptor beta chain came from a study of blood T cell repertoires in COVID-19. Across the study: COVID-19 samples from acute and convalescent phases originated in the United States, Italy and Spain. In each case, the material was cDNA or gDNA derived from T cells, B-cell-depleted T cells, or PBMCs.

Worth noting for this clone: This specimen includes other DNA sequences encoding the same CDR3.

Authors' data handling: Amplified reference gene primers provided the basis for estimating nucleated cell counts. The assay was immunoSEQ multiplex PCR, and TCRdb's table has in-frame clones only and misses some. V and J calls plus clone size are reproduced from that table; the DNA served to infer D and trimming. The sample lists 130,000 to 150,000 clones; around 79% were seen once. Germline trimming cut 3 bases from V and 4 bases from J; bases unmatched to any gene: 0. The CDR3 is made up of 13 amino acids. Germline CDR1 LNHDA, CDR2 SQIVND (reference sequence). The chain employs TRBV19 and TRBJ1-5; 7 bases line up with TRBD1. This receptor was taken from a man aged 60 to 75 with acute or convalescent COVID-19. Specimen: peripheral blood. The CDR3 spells CASSMTGNQPQHF. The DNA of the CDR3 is TGTGCCAGTAGTATGACAGGGAATCAGCCCCAGCATTTT.